This paragraph covers one T cell receptor (beta chain) sequence. Its matching antigen is unknown. The test was conducted at deep level. Sequencing was performed with immunoSEQ multiplex PCR; in TCRdb, only in-frame clones are kept and a portion is missing. The top ten clones hold under 0.45% of a sample with some 2.3 million clones, approximately 95% of them seen once. The data stem from a study of shared clonotypes between healthy human individuals. The CDR3 consists of 13 residues. Trimming took off 4 bases at V and 13 bases at J, with 17 bases between the two ends. CDR1 and CDR2 from the germline V gene are SGHAT and FQNNGV. Whole-study findings and limits: Generally, estimated richness proved larger in naive subsets than it did in memory subsets. Rarefaction showed sorted-subset sequencing was incomplete despite large depth.

The rearrangement uses TRBV11-2 and TRBJ1-5; D is uncertain. The clonotype was recovered from a man aged 18-30 years in good health. Some clones in this sample may be carry-over from other donors' samples. The sample taken for sequencing was naive CD4+ T cells from PBMCs. The subset here: CD45RA+ positively selected. DNA for the CDR3: TGTGCCAGCAGCTCCGAACGACATCTTCCTCAGCATTTT. Encoded protein: CASSSERHLPQHF.